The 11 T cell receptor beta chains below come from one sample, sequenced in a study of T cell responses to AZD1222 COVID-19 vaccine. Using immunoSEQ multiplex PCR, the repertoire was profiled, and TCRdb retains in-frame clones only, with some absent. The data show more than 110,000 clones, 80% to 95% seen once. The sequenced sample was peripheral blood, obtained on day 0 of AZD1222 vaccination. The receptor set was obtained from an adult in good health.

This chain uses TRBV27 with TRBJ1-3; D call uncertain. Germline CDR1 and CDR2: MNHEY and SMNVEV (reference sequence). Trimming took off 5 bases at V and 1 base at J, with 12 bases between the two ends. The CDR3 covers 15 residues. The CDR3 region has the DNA TGTGCCAGCAGTGCCTCGAGCCATTCTGGAAACACCATATATTTT. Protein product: CASSASSHSGNTIYF.

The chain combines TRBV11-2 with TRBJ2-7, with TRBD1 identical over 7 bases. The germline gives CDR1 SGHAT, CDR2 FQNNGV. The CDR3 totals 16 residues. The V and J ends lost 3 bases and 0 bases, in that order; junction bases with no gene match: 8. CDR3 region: CASSLPGRGNSYEQYF. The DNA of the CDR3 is TGTGCCAGCAGCTTGCCGGGCAGGGGGAACTCCTACGAGCAGTACTTC. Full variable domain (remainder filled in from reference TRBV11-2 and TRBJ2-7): EAGVAQSPRYKIIEKRQSVAFWCNPISGHATLYWYQQILGQGPKLLIQFQNNGVVDDSQLPKDRFSAERLKGVDSTLKIQPAKLEDSAVYLCASSLPGRGNSYEQYFGPGTRLTVT.

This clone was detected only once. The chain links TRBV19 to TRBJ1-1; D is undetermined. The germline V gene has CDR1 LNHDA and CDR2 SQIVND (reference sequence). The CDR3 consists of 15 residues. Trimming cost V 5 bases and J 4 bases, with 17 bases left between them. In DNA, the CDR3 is TGTGCCAGTAGTCCGGTCGCGGGCAGCCGCACTGAAGCTTTCTTT. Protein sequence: CASSPVAGSRTEAFF.

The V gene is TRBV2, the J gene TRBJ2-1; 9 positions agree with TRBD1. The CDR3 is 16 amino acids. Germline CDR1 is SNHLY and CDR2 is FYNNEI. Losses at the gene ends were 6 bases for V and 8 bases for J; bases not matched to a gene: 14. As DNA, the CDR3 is TGTGCCAGCAGCCCGGCGTTCGGGACAGGGTCGGATGAGCAGTTCTTC. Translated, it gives CASSPAFGTGSDEQFF.

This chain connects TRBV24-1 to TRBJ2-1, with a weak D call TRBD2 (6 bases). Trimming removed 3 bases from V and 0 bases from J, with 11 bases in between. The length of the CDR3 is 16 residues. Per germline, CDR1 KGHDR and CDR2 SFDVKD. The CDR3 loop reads CATSDTRAGSYNEQFF. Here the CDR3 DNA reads TGTGCCACCAGTGATACGAGAGCGGGCTCCTACAATGAGCAGTTCTTC.

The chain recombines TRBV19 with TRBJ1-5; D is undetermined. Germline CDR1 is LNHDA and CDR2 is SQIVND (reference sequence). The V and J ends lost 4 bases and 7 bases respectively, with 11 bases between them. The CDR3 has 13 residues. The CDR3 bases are TGTGCCAGTAGTAGGACCGGGAGACAGCCCCAGCATTTT. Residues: CASSRTGRQPQHF.

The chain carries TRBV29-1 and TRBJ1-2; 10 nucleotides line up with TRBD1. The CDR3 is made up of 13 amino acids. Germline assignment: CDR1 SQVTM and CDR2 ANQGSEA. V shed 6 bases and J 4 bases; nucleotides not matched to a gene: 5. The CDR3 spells CSVATGGGYGYTF. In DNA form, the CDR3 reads TGCAGCGTCGCGACAGGGGGCGGCTATGGCTACACCTTC.

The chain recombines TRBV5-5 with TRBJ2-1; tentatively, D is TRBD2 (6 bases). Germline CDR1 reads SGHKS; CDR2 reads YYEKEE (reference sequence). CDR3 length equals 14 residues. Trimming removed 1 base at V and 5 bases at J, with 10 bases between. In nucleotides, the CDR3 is TGTGCCAGCAGCTTGAATGGCGGGGACAATGAGCAGTTCTTC. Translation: CASSLNGGDNEQFF.

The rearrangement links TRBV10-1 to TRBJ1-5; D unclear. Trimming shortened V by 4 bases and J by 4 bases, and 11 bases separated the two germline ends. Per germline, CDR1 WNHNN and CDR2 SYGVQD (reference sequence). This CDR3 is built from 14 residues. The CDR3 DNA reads TGCGCCAGCAGTGGCGGCGGACGAAATCAGCCCCAGCATTTT. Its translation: CASSGGGRNQPQHF.

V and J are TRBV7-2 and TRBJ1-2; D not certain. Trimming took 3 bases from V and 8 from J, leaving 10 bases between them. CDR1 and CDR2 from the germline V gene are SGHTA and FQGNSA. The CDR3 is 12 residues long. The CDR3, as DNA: TGTGCCAGCAGCTTTCTAGGTGGGGGCTACACCTTC. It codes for CASSFLGGGYTF.

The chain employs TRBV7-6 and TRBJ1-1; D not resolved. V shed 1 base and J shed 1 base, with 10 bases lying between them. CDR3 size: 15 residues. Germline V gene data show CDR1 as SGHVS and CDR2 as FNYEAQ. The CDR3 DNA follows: TGTGCCAGCAGCTTAGGTCGAGGATCGAACACTGAAGCTTTCTTT. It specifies CASSLGRGSNTEAFF.